These 26 T cell receptor beta chains originate from one sample sequenced in a study of CXCR3-negative and CXCR3-positive naive CD8 T cells. UMI-labeled TRB cDNA libraries were prepared by 5' RACE. Using the 5' RACE reads, TCRdb records one entry per CDR3 protein without DNA. Recorded for this sample: some 50,000 distinct CDR3 sequences. Material for sequencing was naive CXCR3- CD8+ T cells from blood. The subset: CD45RO-CCR7+CD27+CD95- naive CD8+ T cells lacking CXCR3 (TNR3-). The receptor set was obtained from a human donor in good health. Some clones in this sample may be carry-over from other donors' samples.

The J gene is TRBJ2-3, the V gene TRBV7-6. The CDR3 has 14 residues. The germline gives CDR1 SGHVS, CDR2 FNYEAQ. The CDR3: CASSSLKTTDTQYF.

The CDR3 loop reads CASSQDRGVLETQYF. The J gene is TRBJ2-5, the V gene TRBV4-3; the TRBD1 assignment by TCRdb is unverifiable without DNA. The CDR3 has 15 amino acids. Per germline, CDR1 LGHNA and CDR2 YSLEER.

The chain carries TRBV12-3 or TRBV12-4 and TRBJ2-2; checking the TCRdb D call of TRBD1 is not possible without DNA. The CDR3 runs 11 residues. The chain's CDR3 is CASTPDGELFF.

The J gene is TRBJ1-5, the V gene TRBV28. The V gene's germline CDR1 is MDHEN and CDR2 SYDVKM. This CDR3 has 13 residues. Here the CDR3 reads CASSPQGNQPQHF. Looking up the rest from reference TRBV28 and TRBJ1-5 gives the full variable domain: DVKVTQSSRYLVKRTGEKVFLECVQDMDHENMFWYRQDPGLGLRLIYFSYDVKMKEKGDIPEGYSVSREKKERFSLILESASTNQTSMYLCASSPQGNQPQHFGDGTRLSIL.

The rearrangement links TRBV7-3 to TRBJ2-1; TCRdb picks TRBD1, but there is no DNA to check that call. The CDR3 is 14 residues long. The V gene's germline CDR1 is SGHTA and CDR2 FQGTGA. This chain's CDR3 is CASSPTGAISEQFF.

This rearrangement joins TRBV12-3 or TRBV12-4 to TRBJ2-3; there is no DNA to check the TCRdb D call of TRBD1. This CDR3 region has 11 residues. The CDR3 spells CASSSGDTQYF.

The rearrangement links TRBV5-1 to TRBJ2-7; checking the TCRdb D call of TRBD1 is not possible without DNA. Germline lookup yields CDR1 SGHRS and CDR2 YFSETQ. The length of the CDR3 is 15 residues. The CDR3 loop reads CASSLGGASSYEQYF.

The chain employs TRBV7-3 and TRBJ2-1; TCRdb selects TRBD1, and the lack of DNA leaves this call unchecked. Germline assignment: CDR1 SGHTA and CDR2 FQGTGA. The CDR3 runs to 14 residues. CDR3 region: CASSPGQGAYEQFF.

The rearrangement links TRBV5-6 to TRBJ2-2; the TCRdb call, TRBD1, lacks DNA for checking. The CDR3 contains 14 residues. The germline V gene encodes CDR1 SGHDT and CDR2 YYEEEE. CDR3 amino acids: CASSPDRSTGELFF.

V and J are TRBV27 and TRBJ2-7; without DNA, the TCRdb call of TRBD2 cannot be checked. Germline values: CDR1 MNHEY, CDR2 SMNVEV (reference sequence). The CDR3 runs 16 residues. This CDR3 is CASSPLAGGASYEQYF.

V usage is TRBV7-9 and J usage is TRBJ2-5; TCRdb's D call of TRBD1 is untestable without DNA. Germline CDR1 is SEHNR and CDR2 is FQNEAQ (reference sequence). This CDR3 has 17 amino acids. The chain's CDR3 is CASSYPRDTLLGETQYF.

The chain has TRBV27 and TRBJ2-2. The CDR3 totals 13 residues. Germline V gives CDR1 MNHEY, CDR2 SMNVEV (reference sequence). CDR3 sequence: CASSFDEPGELFF.

The genes are TRBV19 and TRBJ2-7. This CDR3 spans 14 amino acids. Looked up from germline, CDR1 is LNHDA and CDR2 is SQIVND (reference sequence). CDR3 in amino acids: CASSWKGSGYEQYF. Complete variable domain (other parts from reference TRBV19 and TRBJ2-7): DGGITQSPKYLFRKEGQNVTLSCEQNLNHDAMYWYRQDPGQGLRLIYYSQIVNDFQKGDIAEGYSVSREKKESFPLTVTSAQKNPTAFYLCASSWKGSGYEQYFGPGTRLTVT.

The V and J genes are TRBV13 and TRBJ1-4; the TCRdb D gene call, TRBD1, has no DNA to confirm it. The CDR3 is made up of 16 amino acids. CDR1 and CDR2 (germline): PRHDT, FYEKMQ (reference sequence). The CDR3: CASSRRDRGYNEKLFF.

The CDR3 here is CASRSTGGFTEAFF. The gene calls are TRBV19 and TRBJ1-1; as DNA is missing, the TRBD1 call by TCRdb cannot be tested. CDR1 is LNHDA and CDR2 is SQIVND in the germline V gene (reference sequence). The CDR3 consists of 14 residues.

The chain employs TRBV29-1 and TRBJ1-1; the TRBD1 assignment by TCRdb is unverifiable without DNA. The germline V gene encodes CDR1 SQVTM and CDR2 ANQGSEA. CDR3 length: 13 residues. This chain's CDR3 is CSVEEGQGWEAFF.

The rearrangement uses TRBV28 and TRBJ2-3. The germline gives CDR1 MDHEN, CDR2 SYDVKM. This CDR3 is 16 amino acids long. The CDR3 loop reads CASSPYKSGHTDTQYF.

The chain carries TRBV4-3 and TRBJ2-1; lacking DNA, the TRBD2 call made by TCRdb goes unchecked. The CDR3 contains 15 residues. The germline V gene has CDR1 LGHNA and CDR2 YSLEER. The CDR3: CASSPGLAEYNEQFF.

The chain is built from TRBV28 and TRBJ2-2. Germline CDR1 is MDHEN and CDR2 is SYDVKM. The CDR3 covers 11 residues. The CDR3 spells CASSYTGELFF.

The chain employs TRBV7-9 and TRBJ1-2. Germline CDR1 is SEHNR and CDR2 is FQNEAQ (reference sequence). The CDR3 has 14 amino acids. The CDR3 region is CASSLVDRNYGYTF.

This CDR3 reads CASSFWGTYEQYF. This chain uses TRBV28 with TRBJ2-7. The germline V gene has CDR1 MDHEN and CDR2 SYDVKM. The CDR3 has 13 amino acids.

The chain employs TRBV7-9 and TRBJ1-2; TCRdb picks TRBD1, but there is no DNA to check that call. The germline V gene encodes CDR1 SEHNR and CDR2 FQNEAQ (reference sequence). The CDR3 has 14 residues. CDR3 protein: CASSLGSGVHGYTF.

This chain joins TRBV15 and TRBJ2-1; TCRdb calls TRBD2, which cannot be checked without DNA. Per the germline V gene, CDR1 is LNHNV and CDR2 is YYDKDF (reference sequence). CDR3 length: 14 residues. CDR3 residues: CATSRTSNEDEQFF.

Its frequency marks this clonotype as medium-sized. This chain joins TRBV7-9 and TRBJ2-7. There are 12 residues in the CDR3. The germline CDR1 and CDR2 sequences are SEHNR and FQNEAQ (reference sequence). This CDR3 is CASSGLGYEQYF.

This chain links TRBV3-1 with TRBJ2-6. Germline V gives CDR1 LGHDT, CDR2 YNNKEL (reference sequence). The CDR3 is 16 amino acids. The CDR3 sequence: CASSQGESSGANVLTF.

V gene TRBV7-2 combines with J gene TRBJ2-5. This CDR3 has 13 amino acids. Germline CDR1 SGHTA, CDR2 FQGNSA. The CDR3 region is CASSLDYQETQYF.